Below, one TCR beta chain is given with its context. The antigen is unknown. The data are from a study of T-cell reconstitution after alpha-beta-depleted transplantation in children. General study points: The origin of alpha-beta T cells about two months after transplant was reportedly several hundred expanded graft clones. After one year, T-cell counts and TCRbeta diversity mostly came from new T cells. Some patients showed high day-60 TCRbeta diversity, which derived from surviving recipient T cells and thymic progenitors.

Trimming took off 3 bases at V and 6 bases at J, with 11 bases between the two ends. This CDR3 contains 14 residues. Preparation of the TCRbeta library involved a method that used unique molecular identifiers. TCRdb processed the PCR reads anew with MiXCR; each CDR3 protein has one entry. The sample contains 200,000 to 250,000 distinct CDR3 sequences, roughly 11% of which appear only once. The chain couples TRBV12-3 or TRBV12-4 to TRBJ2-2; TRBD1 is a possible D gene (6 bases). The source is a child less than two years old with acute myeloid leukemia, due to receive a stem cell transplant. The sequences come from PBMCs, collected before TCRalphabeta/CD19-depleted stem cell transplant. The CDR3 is CASSFGGNAGELFF. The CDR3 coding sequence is TGTGCCAGCAGTTTTGGGGGCAATGCCGGGGAGCTGTTTTTT.